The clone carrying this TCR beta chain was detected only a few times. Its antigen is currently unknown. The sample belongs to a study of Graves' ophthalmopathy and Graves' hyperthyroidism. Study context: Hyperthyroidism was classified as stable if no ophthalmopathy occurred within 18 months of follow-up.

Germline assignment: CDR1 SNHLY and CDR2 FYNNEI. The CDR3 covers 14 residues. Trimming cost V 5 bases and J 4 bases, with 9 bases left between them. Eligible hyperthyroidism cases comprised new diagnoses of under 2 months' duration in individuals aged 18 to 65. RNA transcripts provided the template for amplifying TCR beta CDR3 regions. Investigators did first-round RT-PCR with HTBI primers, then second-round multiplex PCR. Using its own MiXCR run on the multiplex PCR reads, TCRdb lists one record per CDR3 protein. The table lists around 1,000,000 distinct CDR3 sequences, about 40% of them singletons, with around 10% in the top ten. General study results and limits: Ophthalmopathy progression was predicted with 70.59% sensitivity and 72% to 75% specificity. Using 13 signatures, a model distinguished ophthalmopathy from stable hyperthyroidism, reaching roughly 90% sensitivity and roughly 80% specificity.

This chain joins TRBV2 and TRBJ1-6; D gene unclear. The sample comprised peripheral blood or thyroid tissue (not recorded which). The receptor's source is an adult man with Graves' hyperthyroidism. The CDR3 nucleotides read TGTGCCAGCAGTTCGGACCAGTATAATTCACCCCTCCACTTT. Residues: CASSSDQYNSPLHF. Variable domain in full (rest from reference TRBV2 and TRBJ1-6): EPEVTQTPSHQVTQMGQEVILRCVPISNHLYFYWYRQILGQKVEFLVSFYNNEISEKSEIFDDQFSVERPDGSNFTLKIRSTKLEDSAMYFCASSSDQYNSPLHFGNGTRLTVT.